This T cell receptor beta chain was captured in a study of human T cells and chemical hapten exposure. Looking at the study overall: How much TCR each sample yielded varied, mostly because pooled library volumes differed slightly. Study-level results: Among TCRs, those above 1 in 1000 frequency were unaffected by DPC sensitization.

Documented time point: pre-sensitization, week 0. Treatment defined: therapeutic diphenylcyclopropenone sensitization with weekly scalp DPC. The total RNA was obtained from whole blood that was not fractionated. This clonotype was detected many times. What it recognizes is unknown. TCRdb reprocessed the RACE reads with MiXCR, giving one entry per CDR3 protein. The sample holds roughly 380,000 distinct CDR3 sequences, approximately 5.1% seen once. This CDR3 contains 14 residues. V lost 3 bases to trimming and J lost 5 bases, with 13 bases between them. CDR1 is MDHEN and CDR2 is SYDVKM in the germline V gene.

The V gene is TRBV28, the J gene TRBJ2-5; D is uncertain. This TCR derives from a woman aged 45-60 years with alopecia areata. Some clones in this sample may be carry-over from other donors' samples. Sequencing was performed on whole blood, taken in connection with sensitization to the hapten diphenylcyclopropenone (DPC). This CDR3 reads CASSFRVDGETQYF. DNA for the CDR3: TGTGCCAGCAGTTTCCGGGTTGACGGGGAGACCCAGTACTTC.